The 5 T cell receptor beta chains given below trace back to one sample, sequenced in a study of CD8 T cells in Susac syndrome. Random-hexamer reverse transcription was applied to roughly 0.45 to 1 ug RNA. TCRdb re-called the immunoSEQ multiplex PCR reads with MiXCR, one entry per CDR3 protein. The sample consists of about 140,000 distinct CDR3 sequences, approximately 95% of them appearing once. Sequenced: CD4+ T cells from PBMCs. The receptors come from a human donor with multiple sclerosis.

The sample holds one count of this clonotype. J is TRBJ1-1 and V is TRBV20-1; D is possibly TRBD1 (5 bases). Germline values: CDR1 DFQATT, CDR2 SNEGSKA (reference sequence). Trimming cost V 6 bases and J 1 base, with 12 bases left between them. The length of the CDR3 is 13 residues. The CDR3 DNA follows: TGCAGTGCAAGGGGATTTCGGAACACTGAAGCTTTCTTT. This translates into CSARGFRNTEAFF.

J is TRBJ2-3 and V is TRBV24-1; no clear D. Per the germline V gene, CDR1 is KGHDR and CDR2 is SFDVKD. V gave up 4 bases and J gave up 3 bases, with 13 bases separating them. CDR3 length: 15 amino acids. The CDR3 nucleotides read TGTGCCACCAGTGACGCAGGCGACGGGACAGATACGCAGTATTTT. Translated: CATSDAGDGTDTQYF.

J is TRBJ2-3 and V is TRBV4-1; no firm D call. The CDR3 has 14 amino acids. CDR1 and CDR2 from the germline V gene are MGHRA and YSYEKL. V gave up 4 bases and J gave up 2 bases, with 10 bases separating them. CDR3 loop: CASSRSENTDTQYF. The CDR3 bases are TGCGCCAGCAGCCGGAGCGAGAACACAGATACGCAGTATTTT.

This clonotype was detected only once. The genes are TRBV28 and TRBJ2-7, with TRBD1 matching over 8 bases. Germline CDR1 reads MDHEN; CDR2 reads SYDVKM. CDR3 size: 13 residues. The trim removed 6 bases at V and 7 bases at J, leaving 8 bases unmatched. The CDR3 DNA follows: TGTGCCAGCAGCCCCGTAACAGGGGGAGAGCAGTACTTC. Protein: CASSPVTGGEQYF. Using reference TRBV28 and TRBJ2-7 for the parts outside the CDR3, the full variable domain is DVKVTQSSRYLVKRTGEKVFLECVQDMDHENMFWYRQDPGLGLRLIYFSYDVKMKEKGDIPEGYSVSREKKERFSLILESASTNQTSMYLCASSPVTGGEQYFGPGTRLTVT.

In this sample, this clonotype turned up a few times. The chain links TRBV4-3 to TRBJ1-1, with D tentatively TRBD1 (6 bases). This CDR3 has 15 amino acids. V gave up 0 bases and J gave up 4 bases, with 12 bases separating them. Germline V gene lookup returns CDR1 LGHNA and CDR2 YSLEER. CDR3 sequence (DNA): TGCGCCAGCAGCCAAGAAGGGAAAGGGGGCACTGAAGCTTTCTTT. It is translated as CASSQEGKGGTEAFF.